This passage covers 5 T cell receptor beta chains from one sample sequenced in a study of blood T cell repertoires in COVID-19. Measured with immunoSEQ multiplex PCR; TCRdb has only the in-frame clones, and not every one. Of 68,000 or so clones in the sample, more than 85% are singletons; the top ten hold just under 7.5%. Sequencing was done on a sample of peripheral blood. The receptors derive from a man in his forties with COVID-19, enrolled during active disease.

The chain employs TRBV6-5 and TRBJ1-1; 9 bases align to TRBD1. This CDR3 has 15 amino acids. The V gene's germline CDR1 is MNHEY and CDR2 SVGAGI. Trimming at V came to 8 bases and at J to 5 bases, leaving 12 bases not matched to a gene. The chain's CDR3 is CASSMNRGLWTEAFF. CDR3 DNA sequence: TGTGCCAGCTCGATGAACAGGGGGCTATGGACTGAAGCTTTCTTT.

The CDR3 sequence: CASSRTGTEQYF. The CDR3 DNA reads TGCGCCAGCAGTAGAACAGGGACCGAGCAGTACTTC. This chain uses TRBV10-1 with TRBJ2-7, with D possibly TRBD1 on 6 matching bases. This CDR3 contains 12 residues. Germline CDR1 WNHNN, CDR2 SYGVQD (reference sequence). Trimming shortened V by 5 bases and J by 6 bases, and 11 bases separated the two germline ends.

The V and J genes are TRBV18 and TRBJ2-7; 7 bases align to TRBD1. CDR3 length equals 15 residues. Losses at the gene ends were 0 bases for V and 0 bases for J; bases not matched to a gene: 2. Germline values: CDR1 KGHSH, CDR2 LQKENI. The DNA of the CDR3 is TGTGCCAGCTCACCACCGGGACAGAGCTCCTACGAGCAGTACTTC. It specifies CASSPPGQSSYEQYF.

The chain combines TRBV5-1 with TRBJ2-3, with 7 bases that match TRBD1. CDR3 length equals 13 residues. From germline, CDR1 is SGHRS and CDR2 YFSETQ. The V gene end was trimmed by 2 bases and the J gene end by 13 bases; junction bases not matched to a gene: 10. This CDR3 is CASSFDDREQKYF. The CDR3 bases are TGCGCCAGCAGCTTTGACGACAGGGAACAGAAGTATTTT.

The chain employs TRBV2 and TRBJ1-5; D is perhaps TRBD1 (6 bases). Trimming shortened V by 2 bases and J by 3 bases, and 14 bases separated the two germline ends. The CDR3 runs 16 residues. Germline V lookup: CDR1 SNHLY, CDR2 FYNNEI. The CDR3 loop reads CASSEQGIRNNQPQHF. CDR3 DNA sequence: TGTGCCAGCAGTGAACAGGGGATAAGAAACAATCAGCCCCAGCATTTT.